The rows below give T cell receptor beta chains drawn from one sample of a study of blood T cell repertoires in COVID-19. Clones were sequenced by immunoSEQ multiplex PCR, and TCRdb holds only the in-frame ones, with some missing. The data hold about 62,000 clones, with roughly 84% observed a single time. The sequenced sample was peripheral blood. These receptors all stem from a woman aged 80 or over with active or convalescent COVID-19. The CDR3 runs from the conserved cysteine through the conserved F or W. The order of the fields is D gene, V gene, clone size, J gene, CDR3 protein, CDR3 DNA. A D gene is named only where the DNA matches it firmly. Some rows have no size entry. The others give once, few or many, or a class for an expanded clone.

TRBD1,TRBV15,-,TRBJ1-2,CATSRQGANYGYTF,TGTGCCACCAGCAGACAGGGGGCGAACTATGGCTACACCTTC
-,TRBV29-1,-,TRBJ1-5,CSVLLTGSNQPQHF,TGCAGCGTCCTTCTTACAGGGAGCAATCAGCCCCAGCATTTT
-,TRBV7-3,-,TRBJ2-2,CASSPLRGNTGELFF,TGTGCCAGCAGTCCCCTAAGGGGAAACACCGGGGAGCTGTTTTTT
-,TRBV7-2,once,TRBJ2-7,CASSLDYGGVSYEQYF,TGTGCCAGCAGCTTAGATTACGGGGGAGTCTCCTACGAGCAGTACTTC
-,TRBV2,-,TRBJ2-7,CASSEAAPYEQYF,TGTGCCAGCAGTGAAGCGGCTCCCTACGAGCAGTACTTC
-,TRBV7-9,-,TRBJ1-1,CASSRQFEAFF,TGTGCCAGCAGCCGACAGTTTGAAGCTTTCTTT
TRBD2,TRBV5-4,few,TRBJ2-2,CASSPGLAGGGGELFF,TGTGCCAGCAGCCCCGGACTAGCGGGGGGAGGAGGGGAGCTGTTTTTT
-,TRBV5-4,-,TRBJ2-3,CASSLSQGDTQYF,TGTGCCAGCAGCTTGTCCCAGGGAGATACGCAGTATTTT
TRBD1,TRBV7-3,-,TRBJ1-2,CASSPEAQGAGYTF,TGTGCCAGCAGCCCCGAGGCACAGGGGGCTGGCTACACCTTC
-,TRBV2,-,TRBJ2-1,CASSPRLGANEQFF,TGTGCCAGCAGTCCCCGGTTGGGGGCAAATGAGCAGTTCTTC
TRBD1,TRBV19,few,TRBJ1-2,CASTPAAGGGNGYTF,TGTGCCAGTACTCCTGCGGCAGGGGGCGGGAATGGCTACACCTTC
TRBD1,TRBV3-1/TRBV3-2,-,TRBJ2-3,CASSQDPDRGLLYTQYF,TGTGCCAGCAGCCAAGATCCAGACAGGGGCCTTCTGTATACGCAGTATTTT
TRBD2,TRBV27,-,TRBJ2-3,CASKRQQRGLTDTQYF,TGTGCCAGCAAACGACAACAGCGGGGGCTCACAGATACGCAGTATTTT
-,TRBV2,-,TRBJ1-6,CASSGGTGPLNSPLHF,TGTGCCAGCAGTGGGGGTACAGGGCCTCTTAATTCACCCCTCCACTTT
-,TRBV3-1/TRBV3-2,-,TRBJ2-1,CASSQGYRASVQFF,TGTGCCAGCAGCCAAGGATACAGGGCGTCAGTGCAGTTCTTC
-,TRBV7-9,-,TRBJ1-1,CASSLGGGNTEAFF,TGTGCCAGCAGCTTAGGAGGGGGGAACACTGAAGCTTTCTTT
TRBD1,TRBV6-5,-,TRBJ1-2,CASQPVRDRGHGYTF,TGTGCCAGCCAGCCCGTCCGGGACAGGGGACATGGCTACACCTTC
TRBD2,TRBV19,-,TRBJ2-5,CASSIGQRGGQETQYF,TGTGCCAGTAGTATAGGGCAGCGGGGGGGCCAAGAGACCCAGTACTTC
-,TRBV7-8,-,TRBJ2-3,CASSPARRGGLRADTQYF,TGTGCCAGCAGCCCCGCCCGGCGAGGAGGGTTGCGGGCAGATACGCAGTATTTT
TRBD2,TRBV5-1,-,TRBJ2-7,CASSLSGGTHEQYF,TGCGCCAGCAGCTTGTCCGGGGGGACCCACGAGCAGTACTTC
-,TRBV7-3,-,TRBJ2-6,CASSLMASVLGAGSSGANVLTF,TGTGCCAGCAGCTTAATGGCGTCGGTTCTTGGGGCTGGAAGCTCTGGGGCCAACGTCCTGACTTTC
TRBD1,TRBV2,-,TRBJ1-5,CASALEGGQYNQPQHF,TGTGCCAGCGCCCTGGAGGGGGGACAGTACAATCAGCCCCAGCATTTT
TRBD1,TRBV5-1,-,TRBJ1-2,CASSLLGQTGYTF,TGCGCCAGCAGCTTGTTGGGACAGACTGGCTACACCTTC
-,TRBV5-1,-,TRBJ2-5,CASSLQGWETQYF,TGCGCCAGCAGCCTACAGGGATGGGAGACCCAGTACTTC
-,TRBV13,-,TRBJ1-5,CASSFGGAQPQHF,TGTGCCAGCAGCTTTGGGGGGGCGCAGCCCCAGCATTTT
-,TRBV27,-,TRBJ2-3,CASSRRLESLDTQYF,TGTGCCAGCAGCCGCAGACTTGAGTCCCTGGATACGCAGTATTTT
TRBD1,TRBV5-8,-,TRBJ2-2,CASSLGQGYGELFF,TGTGCCAGCAGCTTGGGACAGGGTTACGGGGAGCTGTTTTTT
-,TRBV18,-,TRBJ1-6,CASSRPNSPLHF,TGTGCCAGCTCACGGCCGAATTCACCCCTCCACTTT
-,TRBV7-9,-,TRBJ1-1,CASSFSAAGDTEAFF,TGTGCCAGCAGCTTCTCGGCGGCGGGGGACACTGAAGCTTTCTTT